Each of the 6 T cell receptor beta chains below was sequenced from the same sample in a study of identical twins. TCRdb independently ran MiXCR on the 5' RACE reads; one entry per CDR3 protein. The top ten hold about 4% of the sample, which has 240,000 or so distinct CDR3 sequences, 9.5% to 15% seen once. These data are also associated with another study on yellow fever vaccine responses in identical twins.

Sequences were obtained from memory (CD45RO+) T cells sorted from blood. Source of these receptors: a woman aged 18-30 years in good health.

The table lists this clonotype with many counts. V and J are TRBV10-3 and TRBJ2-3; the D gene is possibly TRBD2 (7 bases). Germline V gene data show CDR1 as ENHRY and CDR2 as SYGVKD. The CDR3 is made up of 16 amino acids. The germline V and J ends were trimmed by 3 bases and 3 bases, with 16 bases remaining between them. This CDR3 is CAISDSGRGATDTQYF. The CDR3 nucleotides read TGTGCCATCAGTGACTCGGGTCGGGGGGCAACAGATACGCAGTATTTT.

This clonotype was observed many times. The CDR3 sequence: CASSLELYEQYF. The CDR3 DNA sequence: TGTGCCAGCAGCTTAGAACTCTACGAGCAGTACTTC. The V call is TRBV7-2, the J call TRBJ2-7; unclear D gene. Trimming stripped 1 base from V and 3 bases from J, with 4 bases between. The CDR3 is 12 amino acids. Germline V gene sequence: CDR1 SGHTA, CDR2 FQGNSA.

The CDR3 DNA is TGTGCCAGCAGCGGGGGGAGAAGGGCAGATACGCAGTATTTT. Amino acid sequence: CASSGGRRADTQYF. The chain combines TRBV9 with TRBJ2-3; D is tentatively TRBD1 or TRBD2 (5 bases each). The V end was cut by 3 bases, the J end by 4 bases, with 12 bases between. This CDR3 has 14 residues. Germline CDR1 and CDR2: SGDLS and YYNGEE.

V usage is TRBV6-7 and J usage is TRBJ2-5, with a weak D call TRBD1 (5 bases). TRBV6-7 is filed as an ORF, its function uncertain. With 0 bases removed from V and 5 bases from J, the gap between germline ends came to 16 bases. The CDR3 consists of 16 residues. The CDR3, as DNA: TGTGCCAGCAGTTACTCGAACTGGGGCCACAGGGAGACCCAGTACTTC. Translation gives CASSYSNWGHRETQYF.

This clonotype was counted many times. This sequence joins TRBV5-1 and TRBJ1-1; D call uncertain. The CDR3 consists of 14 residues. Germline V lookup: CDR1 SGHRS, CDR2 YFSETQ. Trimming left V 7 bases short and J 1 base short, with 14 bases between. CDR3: CASGVLNPNTEAFF. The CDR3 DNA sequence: TGCGCCAGCGGGGTTCTTAACCCGAACACTGAAGCTTTCTTT.

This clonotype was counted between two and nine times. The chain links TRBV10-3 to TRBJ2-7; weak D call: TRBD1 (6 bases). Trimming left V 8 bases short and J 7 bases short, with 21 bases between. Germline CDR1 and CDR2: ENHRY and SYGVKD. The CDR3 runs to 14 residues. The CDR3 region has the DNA TGTGCCATCGGGTACGGCAGGGGAACGGGAGAGCAGTACTTC. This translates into CAIGYGRGTGEQYF.